The clone carrying this TCR beta chain was detected only once. Its antigen is undetermined. This sample is part of a study of T cell responses to AZD1222 COVID-19 vaccine. The study's findings and limits: Vaccine-associated CD4 TCRs spanned spike, dominant at 160-218 and 743-854.

Sequencing was performed with immunoSEQ multiplex PCR; in TCRdb, only in-frame clones are kept and a portion is missing. Here the sample spans some 120,000 clones, 75% to 90% being singletons. The TCR originated in an adult in good health. Here the sequenced sample was peripheral blood, taken on day 0 of AZD1222 vaccination.

The CDR3 region is CASSRRAPSVLHF. The CDR3 coding sequence is TGTGCCAGCAGTCGCCGGGCCCCCTCGGTCCTCCACTTT. This chain connects TRBV28 to TRBJ1-6, with no clear D. V was cut by 5 bases and J by 15 bases, with 17 bases left in between. The CDR3 length is 13 residues. The germline V gene encodes CDR1 MDHEN and CDR2 SYDVKM.